This T cell receptor beta chain was obtained from a study of cytomegalovirus exposure and HLA in healthy donors. General study results and limits: A later analysis showed that HLA-associated TCR beta chains had undergone more clonal expansion than equally common others. On later analysis, the bulk of CMV-associated TCR beta chains appeared to be HLA-restricted. It was reported that TCR beta sequences correctly inferred the HLA-A and HLA-B alleles for most subjects.

With regard to this clone: Its antigen is undetermined.

PCR was performed using 60 Vbeta and 13 Jbeta primers. Assay: immunoSEQ multiplex PCR; the TCRdb copy retains only in-frame clones and omits some. The data contain around 150,000 clones, 87% of them singletons. Sequencing was done on a sample of PBMCs. This TCR was sampled from a woman in her 30s in good health and CMV-seronegative.

CDR3 sequence reads: CASSLVPGQGNYEQYF. The CDR3 DNA is TGTGCCAGCAGCTTGGTCCCGGGACAGGGCAACTACGAGCAGTACTTC. V and J are TRBV5-4 and TRBJ2-5, with 9 bases aligning to TRBD1. The J call may be mistaken, given a closer DNA end match to TRBJ2-7. This CDR3 is built from 16 residues. CDR1 is SGHNT and CDR2 is YYREEE in the germline V gene (reference sequence).